Detailed here is one TCR beta chain. What it binds is unknown. This sample stems from a study of cytomegalovirus exposure and HLA in healthy donors. The germline gives CDR1 LGHNA, CDR2 YSLEER. The V and J ends lost 0 bases and 6 bases, in that order; junction bases with no gene match: 11. The length of the CDR3 is 17 residues. Primers for the PCR totalled 60 Vbeta and 13 Jbeta. Generated by immunoSEQ multiplex PCR, the TCRdb table keeps only in-frame clones and is missing some. There are 65,000 to 90,000 clones in the sample; around 80% occur only once, and 1.9% lies in the top ten. Whole-study results and caveats: Approximately 18,000 TCR beta sequences were associated with HLA alleles at 0.05 false discovery rate in a later analysis. As was reported, the HLA-A and HLA-B alleles of most subjects were accurately predicted from TCR beta sequences. Some TCR beta chains (more than 150 of them) were listed as cytomegalovirus-associated.

This TCR came from a man aged 18 to 29 in good health and CMV-seronegative. Material: PBMCs. The V gene is TRBV4-3, the J gene TRBJ1-1, with TRBD1 identical over 9 bases. CDR3 DNA sequence: TGCGCCAGCAGCCAAGATGGTGGGGGACAGGGAAGGGCTGAAGCTTTCTTT. Its protein is CASSQDGGGQGRAEAFF.